These 10 T cell receptor beta chains share one sample of origin, sequenced in a study of technical replicates of blood from a handful of donors. Sequencing used immunoSEQ multiplex PCR; TCRdb keeps in-frame clones, though not all of them. The sample holds under 110,000 clones; 96% are singletons and the top ten take approximately 0.21%. Sequenced: T cells isolated from PBMCs. These TCRs come from a human donor in good health.

This sequence joins TRBV28 and TRBJ1-2; tentatively, D is TRBD1 (5 bases). The ends were cut back, 6 bases at V and 6 bases at J, with 14 bases in the middle. Germline V CDR1 and CDR2: MDHEN, SYDVKM. The CDR3 consists of 13 residues. The CDR3 spells CASSLGAGHGYTF. The CDR3 DNA is TGTGCCAGCAGCCTTGGGGCAGGGCATGGCTACACCTTC.

The chain has TRBV15 and TRBJ2-1; tentatively, D is TRBD2 (6 bases). The V end lost 1 base, the J end lost 8 bases, and 6 bases lay between the germline ends. Per germline, CDR1 LNHNV and CDR2 YYDKDF (reference sequence). The CDR3 is made up of 12 amino acids. Here the CDR3 DNA reads TGTGCCACCAGCAGAGCGGGGGATGAGCAGTTCTTC. As protein: CATSRAGDEQFF. Supplemented by reference TRBV15 and TRBJ2-1, the full variable domain reads DAMVIQNPRYQVTQFGKPVTLSCSQTLNHNVMYWYQQKSSQAPKLLFHYYDKDFNNEADTPDNFQSRRPNTSFCFLDIRSPGLGDTAMYLCATSRAGDEQFFGPGTRLTVL.

This clone was counted once. The J gene is TRBJ1-2, the V gene TRBV5-4, with 8 nucleotides matching TRBD1. The V segment lost 0 bases and the J segment 4 bases; nucleotides outside the gene matches: 8. Germline V gene lookup returns CDR1 SGHNT and CDR2 YYREEE (reference sequence). The CDR3 covers 16 residues. CDR3 loop: CASSLVGQGKGYGYTF. The CDR3, as DNA: TGTGCCAGCAGCTTGGTTGGACAGGGTAAGGGCTATGGCTACACCTTC.

The chain has TRBV6-5 and TRBJ1-2; TRBD1 is a possible D gene (6 bases). V lost 0 bases and J lost 6, with 14 bases in between. CDR3 length: 15 residues. Germline CDR1 reads MNHEY; CDR2 reads SVGAGI. This CDR3 is CASSYSFPGADGYTF. The CDR3 bases are TGTGCCAGCAGTTACTCGTTCCCAGGGGCGGATGGCTACACCTTC.

The chain employs TRBV28 and TRBJ2-1; D perhaps matches TRBD1 (5 bases). In germline, CDR1 is MDHEN, CDR2 SYDVKM. V lost 4 bases, J lost 6 bases, and 7 bases lay in between. The CDR3 is 12 amino acids. The CDR3 DNA is TGTGCCAGCAGTTCTCAGGGCAATGAGCAGTTCTTC. This codes for CASSSQGNEQFF.

The rearrangement uses TRBV5-1 and TRBJ2-5; 8 positions agree with TRBD2. This CDR3 has 14 residues. From germline, CDR1 is SGHRS and CDR2 YFSETQ. Trimming took 2 bases from V and 1 from J; bases not matched to a gene: 1. CDR3 loop: CASSLSGGQETQYF. DNA of the CDR3: TGCGCCAGCAGCTTAAGCGGGGGCCAAGAGACCCAGTACTTC. The full variable domain, in which reference TRBV5-1 and TRBJ2-5 provide the parts outside the CDR3, is KAGVTQTPRYLIKTRGQQVTLSCSPISGHRSVSWYQQTPGQGLQFLFEYFSETQRNKGNFPGRFSGRQFSNSRSEMNVSTLELGDSALYLCASSLSGGQETQYFGPGTRLLVL.

The V and J genes are TRBV27 and TRBJ2-1; 8 bases are shared with TRBD1. The ends lost 6 bases at V and 1 base at J; junction bases unmatched: 5. Germline values: CDR1 MNHEY, CDR2 SMNVEV (reference sequence). The CDR3 contains 15 residues. In DNA form, the CDR3 reads TGTGCCAGCAGACCCGACAGGGGTTCCTACAATGAGCAGTTCTTC. Its translation: CASRPDRGSYNEQFF.

This clone was seen only once. The chain's CDR3 is CASSPQRIRAYEQYF. The CDR3 DNA sequence: TGTGCCAGCAGCCCCCAGCGGATCCGTGCCTACGAGCAGTACTTC. The chain links TRBV7-9 to TRBJ2-7; D might be TRBD2 (5 bases). This CDR3 region has 15 residues. The germline gives CDR1 SEHNR, CDR2 FQNEAQ (reference sequence). V dropped 5 bases and J dropped 2 bases, with 16 bases sitting between them.

The sample holds one count of this clone. DNA for the CDR3: TGTGCCAGCAGCCCCCCGCCAGGGACATCGAACACCGGGGAGCTGTTTTTT. It encodes CASSPPPGTSNTGELFF. The V call is TRBV5-4, the J call TRBJ2-2; weak D call: TRBD1 (6 bases). The ends were cut back, 4 bases at V and 0 bases at J, with 16 bases in the middle. The CDR3 has 17 residues. Germline values: CDR1 SGHNT, CDR2 YYREEE (reference sequence).

This chain joins TRBV19 and TRBJ1-2; D is unresolved. This CDR3 contains 14 residues. Germline values: CDR1 LNHDA, CDR2 SQIVND (reference sequence). The germline V and J ends were trimmed by 8 bases and 5 bases, with 18 bases remaining between them. The CDR3 is CASGNSLLWYGYTF. In DNA form, the CDR3 reads TGTGCCAGTGGAAACAGCTTGCTGTGGTATGGCTACACCTTC.